Described below is a single T cell receptor (beta chain) sequence and its context. Its specificity is not known. This entry belongs to a study of T-cell reconstitution after alpha-beta-depleted transplantation in children. The study, taken as a whole, reports: Once a year had passed after transplant, T-cell counts and diversity came mostly from newly produced T cells. About two months after transplant, alpha-beta T cells reportedly came from several hundred expanded graft clones. Diversity of TCRbeta at day 60 was high in some patients, arising from surviving recipient T cells and thymic progenitors.

Unique molecular identifiers were built into the TCRbeta library. TCRdb itself ran the PCR reads through MiXCR, one entry per CDR3 protein. The sample has about 640,000 distinct CDR3 sequences; 10% to 15% are singletons. The CDR3 extends over 14 amino acids. V was shortened by 7 bases and J by 6 bases, with 19 bases between the two germline ends. Germline V lookup: CDR1 MDHEN, CDR2 SYDVKM. The chain employs TRBV28 and TRBJ2-7; weak D call: TRBD2 (7 bases). Material: PBMCs, mostly from graft donor cells, obtained 360 days after TCRalphabeta/CD19-depleted stem cell transplant. This TCR was sampled from a male patient younger than 18 who had a stem cell transplant for acute myeloid leukemia, so the T cells may come from the graft donor. CDR3 DNA sequence: TGTGCCAGCATCTCGCGAGGGGGGGGTCCCGAGCAGTACTTC. This codes for CASISRGGGPEQYF. Full variable domain (rest looked up from reference TRBV28 and TRBJ2-7): DVKVTQSSRYLVKRTGEKVFLECVQDMDHENMFWYRQDPGLGLRLIYFSYDVKMKEKGDIPEGYSVSREKKERFSLILESASTNQTSMYLCASISRGGGPEQYFGPGTRLTVT.